This T cell receptor beta chain is drawn from a study of blood T cell repertoires in COVID-19. Across the whole study: PBMCs, B-cell-depleted T cells, or T cells were the source of the cDNA or gDNA that made up the material.

Those who participated ranged in age from roughly 18 to 89 years and resided in about two dozen US areas. Cohorts were assigned according to the clinical history that participants reported. As originally analysed: Reference gene primers were amplified, and this amplification served to estimate nucleated cell counts. TCRdb's table, derived via immunoSEQ multiplex PCR, lists solely in-frame clones and lacks some. D and trimming were read from the DNA, whereas the V and J calls and clone size are those reported in that table. The data contain around 200,000 clones, 86% of them singletons. There are a few counts of this clone. This receptor was identified in a man aged 35 to 55 with acute COVID-19. The sequenced sample was PBMCs or T cells enriched from blood (not recorded which).

The chain's CDR3 is CASSTGQGNQPQHF. The CDR3 coding sequence is TGTGCCAGTAGTACGGGACAGGGGAATCAGCCCCAGCATTTT. The V gene is TRBV19, the J gene TRBJ1-5, with 10 bases matching TRBD1. V dropped 4 bases and J dropped 4; count of bases not matched to a gene: 1. CDR1 is LNHDA, CDR2 SQIVND, per germline (reference sequence). CDR3 size: 14 residues.